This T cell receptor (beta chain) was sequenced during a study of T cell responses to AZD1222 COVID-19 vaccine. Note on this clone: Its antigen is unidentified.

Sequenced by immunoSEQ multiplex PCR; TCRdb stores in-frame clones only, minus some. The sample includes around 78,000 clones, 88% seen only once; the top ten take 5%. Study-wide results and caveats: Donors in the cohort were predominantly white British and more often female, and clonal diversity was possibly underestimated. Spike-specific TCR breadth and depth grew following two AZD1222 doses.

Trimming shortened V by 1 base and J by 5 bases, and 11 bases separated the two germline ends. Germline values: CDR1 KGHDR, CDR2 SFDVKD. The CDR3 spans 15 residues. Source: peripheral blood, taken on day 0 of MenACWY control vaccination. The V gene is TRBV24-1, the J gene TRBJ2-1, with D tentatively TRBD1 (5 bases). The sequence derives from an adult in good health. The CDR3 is CATSDFSDIHNEQFF. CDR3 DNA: TGTGCCACCAGTGATTTTTCGGACATTCACAATGAGCAGTTCTTC.